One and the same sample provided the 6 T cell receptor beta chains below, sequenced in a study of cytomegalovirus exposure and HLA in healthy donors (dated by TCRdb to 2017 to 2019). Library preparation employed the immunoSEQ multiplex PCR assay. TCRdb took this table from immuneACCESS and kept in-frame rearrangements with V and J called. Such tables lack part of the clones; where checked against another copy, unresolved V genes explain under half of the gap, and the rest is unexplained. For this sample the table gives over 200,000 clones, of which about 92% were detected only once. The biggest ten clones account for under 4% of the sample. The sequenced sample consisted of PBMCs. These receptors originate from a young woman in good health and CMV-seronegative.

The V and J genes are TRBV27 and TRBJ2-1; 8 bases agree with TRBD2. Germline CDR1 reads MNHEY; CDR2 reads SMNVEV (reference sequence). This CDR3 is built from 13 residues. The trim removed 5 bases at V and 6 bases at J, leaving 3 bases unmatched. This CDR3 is CASSPGLVNEQFF. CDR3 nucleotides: TGTGCCAGCAGTCCGGGACTAGTCAATGAGCAGTTCTTC.

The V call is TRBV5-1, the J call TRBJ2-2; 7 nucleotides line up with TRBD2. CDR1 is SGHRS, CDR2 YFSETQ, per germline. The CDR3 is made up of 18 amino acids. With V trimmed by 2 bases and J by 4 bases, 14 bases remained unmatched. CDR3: CASSFSTSLLVVTGELFF. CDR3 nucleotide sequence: TGCGCCAGCAGCTTCTCGACTAGCTTACTTGTAGTCACCGGGGAGCTGTTTTTT.

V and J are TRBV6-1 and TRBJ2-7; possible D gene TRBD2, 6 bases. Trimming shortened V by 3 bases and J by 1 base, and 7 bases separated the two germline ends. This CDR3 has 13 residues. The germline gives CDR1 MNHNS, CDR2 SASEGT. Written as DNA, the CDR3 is TGTGCCAGCAGTGAGGCGGGGTCCTACGAGCAGTACTTC. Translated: CASSEAGSYEQYF.

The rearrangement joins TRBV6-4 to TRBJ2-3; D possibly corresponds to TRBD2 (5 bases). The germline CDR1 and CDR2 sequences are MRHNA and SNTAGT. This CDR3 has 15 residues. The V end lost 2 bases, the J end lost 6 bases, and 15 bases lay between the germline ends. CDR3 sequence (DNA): TGTGCCAGCAGTGACCCGAAACTAGAGCAGGATACGCAGTATTTT. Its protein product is CASSDPKLEQDTQYF.

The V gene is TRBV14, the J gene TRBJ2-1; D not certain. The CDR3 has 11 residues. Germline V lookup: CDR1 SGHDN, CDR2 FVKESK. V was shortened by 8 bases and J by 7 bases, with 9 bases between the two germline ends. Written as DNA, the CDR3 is TGTGCCAGCGGAAGACCTAATGAGCAGTTCTTC. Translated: CASGRPNEQFF.

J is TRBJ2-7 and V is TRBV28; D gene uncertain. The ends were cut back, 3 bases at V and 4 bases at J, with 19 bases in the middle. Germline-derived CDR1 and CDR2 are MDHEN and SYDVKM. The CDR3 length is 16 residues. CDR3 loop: CASSLRLVLLGYEQYF. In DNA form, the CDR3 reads TGTGCCAGCAGTTTGCGGCTAGTGCTGTTGGGATACGAGCAGTACTTC.